This TCR beta chain was observed in a study of cytomegalovirus exposure and HLA in healthy donors. The primer mix had 60 Vbeta and 13 Jbeta primers. The data were produced by immunoSEQ multiplex PCR, yet TCRdb's version contains in-frame clones alone and is incomplete. The sample includes roughly 150,000 clones, around 75% seen only once; the top ten take 1.5% to 2%. Trimming stripped 5 bases from V and 4 bases from J, with 11 bases between. The CDR3 runs 12 residues. CDR1 and CDR2 (germline): SQVTM, ANQGSEA. Overall study results and limits: Later analysis identified several of the most significant clusters that appeared linked to common viral pathogens.

A word on this clone: Its specificity is not known.

This rearrangement joins TRBV29-1 to TRBJ1-1; no definite D call. Sequencing was performed on PBMCs. The source of this sequence is a middle-aged woman in good health and CMV-seronegative. CDR3 sequence reads: CSVYDGLTEAFF. The CDR3 nucleotides are TGCAGCGTTTATGACGGACTCACTGAAGCTTTCTTT. Complete variable domain (other parts from reference TRBV29-1 and TRBJ1-1): SAVISQKPSRDICQRGTSLTIQCQVDSQVTMMFWYRQQPGQSLTLIATANQGSEATYESGFVIDKFPISRPNLTFSTLTVSNMSPEDSSIYLCSVYDGLTEAFFGQGTRLTVV.